This entry is about one T cell receptor beta chain. The sample originates from a study of OX40 agonist ivuxolimab in advanced cancers. Study-level background: A history of anti-PD-1, anti-PD-L1 or anti-CTLA-4 therapy was acceptable, and approximately 40% had some.

Germline values: CDR1 MDHEN, CDR2 SYDVKM. CDR3 length: 13 amino acids. Germline trimming cut 7 bases from V and 8 bases from J; bases unmatched to any gene: 10. Clones were read by immunoSEQ multiplex PCR, and TCRdb kept only the in-frame ones, dropping some. The repertoire holds 57,000 or so clones, with 80% to 85% as singletons. Sequenced material: CD4+ or CD8+ T cells sorted from blood, taken in a trial of the OX40 agonist ivuxolimab. The chain joins TRBV28 to TRBJ1-2; 7 bases are shared with TRBD1. The TCR sequence derives from an adult with an advanced solid tumor such as melanoma, head and neck, liver or kidney cancer. The CDR3 reads CASTLRGGAGYTF. The CDR3 DNA reads TGTGCCAGCACCCTGAGAGGGGGCGCCGGCTACACCTTC.